A selection of T cell receptor beta chains follows, all from one sample in a study of shared clonotypes between healthy human individuals. The data were produced by immunoSEQ multiplex PCR, yet TCRdb's version contains in-frame clones alone and is incomplete. Of about 2.5 million clones listed, under 95% are singletons. Sequenced material: naive CD4+ T cells from PBMCs. The receptors come from a man aged 18-30 years in good health. Some clones in this sample may be carry-over from other donors' samples. CDR3s include the opening cysteine and the closing phenylalanine or tryptophan. The order of the fields is D gene, J gene, V gene, CDR3 protein, CDR3 DNA. A D gene is named only where the DNA matches it firmly.

TRBD1 TRBJ1-2 TRBV5-4 CASSNTQGAGYTF TGTGCCAGCAGCAATACACAGGGGGCTGGCTACACCTTC
TRBD1 TRBJ1-1 TRBV2 CASSEAGQSNEAFF TGTGCCAGCAGTGAAGCGGGACAGTCAAACGAAGCTTTCTTT
- TRBJ1-1 TRBV6-5 CASSYSEWMNTEAFF TGTGCCAGCAGTTACTCCGAATGGATGAACACTGAAGCTTTCTTT
TRBD2 TRBJ2-2 TRBV27 CASSRASGSNTGELFF TGTGCCAGCAGCCGGGCTAGCGGTTCGAACACCGGGGAGCTGTTTTTT
- TRBJ2-7 TRBV18 CASSPDPYEQYF TGTGCCAGCTCACCGGATCCCTACGAGCAGTACTTC
TRBD2 TRBJ2-7 TRBV14 CASSQVGTRLYF TGTGCCAGCAGCCAAGTCGGGACTAGGTTGTACTTC
- TRBJ1-1 TRBV18 CASSPQKNTEAFF TGTGCCAGCTCCCCCCAGAAGAACACTGAAGCTTTCTTT
- TRBJ2-5 TRBV19 CASSIWGPQETQYF TGTGCCAGTAGTATATGGGGACCCCAAGAGACCCAGTACTTC
- TRBJ1-2 TRBV2 CASQMTYGYTF TGTGCCAGCCAAATGACGTATGGCTACACCTTC
- TRBJ1-1 TRBV6-1 CASSEARSGSLGDTEAFF TGTGCCAGCAGTGAAGCGAGGTCAGGTTCGTTGGGGGACACTGAAGCTTTCTTT
- TRBJ2-3 TRBV5-1 CASSLGGTHGDTQYF TGCGCCAGCAGCTTAGGCGGAACCCACGGAGATACGCAGTATTTT
TRBD2 TRBJ2-1 TRBV4-1 CASSQVGRTSGRTGNEQFF TGCGCCAGCAGCCAAGTCGGGAGGACTAGCGGGAGAACAGGCAATGAGCAGTTCTTC
TRBD2 TRBJ2-7 TRBV28 CASSLRREVQYEQYF TGTGCCAGCAGTTTACGGCGGGAGGTCCAGTACGAGCAGTACTTC
TRBD2 TRBJ2-1 TRBV7-9 CASSTGLAGWNEQFF TGTGCCAGCAGCACGGGACTAGCCGGTTGGAATGAGCAGTTCTTC
TRBD1 TRBJ1-2 TRBV6-5 CASSLYRGRNYGYTF TGTGCCAGCAGTTTATACAGGGGTAGAAACTATGGCTACACCTTC
- TRBJ1-1 TRBV7-3 CASSPPDTEAFF TGTGCCAGCAGCCCGCCGGACACTGAAGCTTTCTTT